A single sample is the source of the 22 T cell receptor beta chains below, sequenced in a study of T cells after posttransplantation cyclophosphamide. The data were produced by immunoSEQ multiplex PCR, yet TCRdb's version contains in-frame clones alone and is incomplete. The table has tens of thousands of clones, roughly nine tenths seen once. Sequencing used PBMCs. The receptors were sampled from a woman in her 50s in good health and a related stem cell transplant donor.

The V call is TRBV4-1, the J call TRBJ2-3; 12 bases map to TRBD2. From germline, CDR1 is MGHRA and CDR2 YSYEKL. The length of the CDR3 is 19 residues. V trimming: 1 base; J trimming: 5 bases; junction bases outside the gene matches: 13. CDR3 in DNA: TGCGCCAGCAGCCAAGGAGGGACCCTAGCGGGGGGGCTGGGAGATACGCAGTATTTT. It specifies CASSQGGTLAGGLGDTQYF.

The V and J genes are TRBV6-5 and TRBJ1-2; 8 bases are shared with TRBD1. The CDR3 runs to 15 residues. The trim removed 6 bases at V and 4 bases at J, leaving 10 bases unmatched. Germline values: CDR1 MNHEY, CDR2 SVGAGI. The CDR3 nucleotides read TGTGCCAGCAGCCGACCCTCCAGGGGGCTCTATGGCTACACCTTC. Translation: CASSRPSRGLYGYTF.

This chain joins TRBV11-3 and TRBJ2-1; 16 bases agree with TRBD2. The CDR3 runs 18 residues. Per the germline V gene, CDR1 is SGHNT and CDR2 is YENEEA. V dropped 0 bases and J dropped 7; count of bases not matched to a gene: 6. The CDR3 DNA follows: TGTGCCAGCAGCTTAGACGGGACTAGCGGGGGGGGTCGGAATGAGCAGTTCTTC. Its protein is CASSLDGTSGGGRNEQFF.

This clone was observed a single time. The V call is TRBV18, the J call TRBJ2-7, with D possibly TRBD1 on 6 matching bases. V was pared by 3 bases and J by 1 base, with 13 bases between. There are 15 residues in the CDR3. The germline CDR1 and CDR2 sequences are KGHSH and LQKENI. CDR3 residues: CASSPSWTASYEQYF. The CDR3 DNA follows: TGTGCCAGCTCACCGTCCTGGACAGCTTCCTACGAGCAGTACTTC.

This sequence joins TRBV18 and TRBJ1-2; 7 nucleotides line up with TRBD1. The ends lost 5 bases at V and 6 bases at J; junction bases unmatched: 9. CDR1 and CDR2 (germline): KGHSH, LQKENI. This CDR3 is built from 14 residues. CDR3 coding DNA: TGTGCCAGCTCAGAGGGACAGTTTCTGGATGGCTACACCTTC. This codes for CASSEGQFLDGYTF.

This rearrangement joins TRBV5-1 to TRBJ1-1; no reliable D call. This CDR3 is built from 14 residues. V lost 4 bases to trimming and J lost 6 bases, with 16 bases between them. CDR1 and CDR2 (germline): SGHRS, YFSETQ. Here the CDR3 DNA reads TGCGCCAGCAGCAGCGGAAACGATTTTCCTGAAGCTTTCTTT. This encodes CASSSGNDFPEAFF.

This clone was seen a single time. V gene TRBV27 combines with J gene TRBJ2-7; 9 bases line up with TRBD2. CDR3 length: 15 residues. Germline V gene sequence: CDR1 MNHEY, CDR2 SMNVEV (reference sequence). With V trimmed by 5 bases and J by 3 bases, 8 bases remained unmatched. This CDR3 is CASSPAAGGDYEQYF. Here the CDR3 DNA reads TGTGCCAGCAGTCCCGCAGCGGGGGGTGACTACGAGCAGTACTTC.

This chain joins TRBV15 and TRBJ2-3, with 9 bases lining up with TRBD2. The CDR3 runs 16 residues. The germline V gene encodes CDR1 LNHNV and CDR2 YYDKDF (reference sequence). Germline trimming cut 1 base from V and 1 base from J; bases unmatched to any gene: 3. The CDR3 sequence is CATSRVAGGGTDTQYF. As DNA, the CDR3 is TGTGCCACCAGCAGAGTTGCGGGAGGGGGCACAGATACGCAGTATTTT.

The chain recombines TRBV30 with TRBJ2-1; 8 nucleotides match TRBD1. Germline assignment: CDR1 GTSNPN and CDR2 SVGIG (reference sequence). This CDR3 has 16 residues. Trimming removed 2 bases from V and 10 bases from J; junction bases left unmatched: 16. The chain's CDR3 is CAWSSASGGASLEQFF. In nucleotides, the CDR3 is TGTGCCTGGAGTTCCGCATCAGGGGGCGCGTCCTTGGAGCAGTTCTTC.

The rearrangement uses TRBV11-3 and TRBJ2-1, with 7 bases matching TRBD1. The CDR3 loop spans 13 amino acids. J lost 14 bases, V lost 5 bases, and 12 bases had no gene match. Germline CDR1 SGHNT, CDR2 YENEEA. The DNA of the CDR3 is TGTGCCAGCAGCCTTTCTAGACAGGGTCTGGAGTTCTTC. Its protein is CASSLSRQGLEFF. Combining the CDR3 with reference TRBV11-3 and TRBJ2-1 gives the whole variable domain EAGVVQSPRYKIIEKKQPVAFWCNPISGHNTLYWYLQNLGQGPELLIRYENEEAVDDSQLPKDRFSAERLKGVDSTLKIQPAELGDSAVYLCASSLSRQGLEFFGPGTRLTVL.

J is TRBJ2-5 and V is TRBV11-3, with TRBD1 identical over 8 bases. The V and J ends lost 1 base and 0 bases, in that order; junction bases with no gene match: 1. The germline CDR1 and CDR2 sequences are SGHNT and YENEEA. This CDR3 has 15 residues. CDR3 sequence (DNA): TGTGCCAGCAGCTTAGGACAGGGGCACCAAGAGACCCAGTACTTC. This encodes CASSLGQGHQETQYF.

The chain employs TRBV28 and TRBJ2-1; D remains unclear. The CDR3 has 14 residues. The V gene's germline CDR1 is MDHEN and CDR2 SYDVKM. V was cut by 6 bases and J by 6 bases, with 15 bases left in between. In DNA, the CDR3 is TGTGCCAGCAGCTCAGGCCTCTTCGGCAATGAGCAGTTCTTC. It yields the protein CASSSGLFGNEQFF. The full variable domain, with the rest looked up from reference TRBV28 and TRBJ2-1, is DVKVTQSSRYLVKRTGEKVFLECVQDMDHENMFWYRQDPGLGLRLIYFSYDVKMKEKGDIPEGYSVSREKKERFSLILESASTNQTSMYLCASSSGLFGNEQFFGPGTRLTVL.

The chain is built from TRBV30 and TRBJ2-5, with 7 positions matching TRBD1. V lost 0 bases and J lost 5; bases outside the gene matches: 3. The CDR3 is 13 amino acids. Germline V CDR1 and CDR2: GTSNPN, SVGIG (reference sequence). The CDR3 sequence is CAWSVQGYETQYF. CDR3 DNA: TGTGCCTGGAGTGTACAGGGGTACGAGACCCAGTACTTC.

The gene calls are TRBV10-3 and TRBJ1-2; the match to TRBD1 covers 7 bases. V shed 0 bases, J shed 0 bases, and the junction held 1 base outside the gene matches. Germline assignment: CDR1 ENHRY and CDR2 SYGVKD. The CDR3 has 15 amino acids. This CDR3 is CAISESTGSNYGYTF. CDR3 coding DNA: TGTGCCATCAGTGAGTCGACAGGGTCTAACTATGGCTACACCTTC.

This chain joins TRBV12-1 and TRBJ1-1; TRBD1, as called in the table, went unchecked against the DNA. TRBV12-1 corresponds to a pseudogene. The CDR3 sequence is 18 residues long. CDR3 loop: CASSLSGTEIPDDTEAFF. CDR3 nucleotides: TGTGCCAGCAGTTTATCCGGGACAGAGATACCCGACGACACTGAAGCTTTCTTT.

This chain links TRBV6-5 with TRBJ2-7; tentatively, D is TRBD1 (5 bases). Trimming pared 0 bases from V and 2 bases from J, leaving 11 bases between. The CDR3 covers 15 residues. In germline, CDR1 is MNHEY, CDR2 SVGAGI. This CDR3 is CASSYSDSTAYEQYF. The CDR3 DNA reads as TGTGCCAGCAGTTACTCCGACAGCACCGCCTACGAGCAGTACTTC.

This rearrangement joins TRBV7-2 to TRBJ2-5; D is ambiguous. Germline assignment: CDR1 SGHTA and CDR2 FQGNSA. The CDR3 contains 14 residues. V was shortened by 1 base and J by 4 bases, with 10 bases between the two germline ends. The CDR3 is CASSLVGGGETQYF. Written as DNA, the CDR3 is TGTGCCAGCAGCTTAGTGGGTGGCGGAGAGACCCAGTACTTC.

The sample holds a few counts of this clone. The chain has TRBV19 and TRBJ1-2, with D possibly being TRBD1 (5 bases). CDR1 is LNHDA and CDR2 is SQIVND in the germline V gene (reference sequence). The length of the CDR3 is 12 residues. V was cut by 7 bases and J by 5 bases, with 11 bases left in between. The CDR3 region is CASNKGPYGYTF. DNA for the CDR3: TGTGCCAGTAACAAGGGGCCGTATGGCTACACCTTC.

In this sample, this clone turned up once. The CDR3 here is CASSIGLQAMNTEAFF. CDR3 DNA sequence: TGTGCCAGTAGTATAGGTCTTCAGGCGATGAACACTGAAGCTTTCTTT. The chain employs TRBV19 and TRBJ1-1; the D is unclear. Germline loops: CDR1 LNHDA, CDR2 SQIVND (reference sequence). The V gene lost 1 base and the J gene lost 0 bases, with 12 bases spanning the gap. CDR3 length: 16 amino acids.

The CDR3 DNA reads as TGTGCCAGCAATTCAGGGTCAACTAATGAAAAACTGTTTTTT. The encoded protein is CASNSGSTNEKLFF. The chain combines TRBV6-5 with TRBJ1-4, with D perhaps TRBD1 (5 bases). CDR1 and CDR2 (germline): MNHEY, SVGAGI. This CDR3 comprises 14 residues. V lost 7 bases, J lost 0 bases, and 9 bases lay in between.

The chain has TRBV28 and TRBJ1-2; 8 bases are a match to TRBD1. CDR1 is MDHEN, CDR2 SYDVKM, per germline. The CDR3 is made up of 13 amino acids. With V trimmed by 7 bases and J by 3 bases, 4 bases remained unmatched. The CDR3 loop reads CASNQGQDYGYTF. In DNA, the CDR3 is TGTGCCAGCAATCAGGGACAGGACTATGGCTACACCTTC.

The chain links TRBV11-2 to TRBJ2-7; the D gene is possibly TRBD1 (6 bases). Looked up from germline, CDR1 is SGHAT and CDR2 is FQNNGV. V shed 4 bases and J shed 7 bases, with 20 bases lying between them. The CDR3 extends over 15 amino acids. In DNA, the CDR3 is TGTGCCAGCAGCTCCCCAACACAGGGCCTGTGGGAGCAGTACTTC. As protein: CASSSPTQGLWEQYF. The whole variable domain, remainder taken from reference TRBV11-2 and TRBJ2-7, is EAGVAQSPRYKIIEKRQSVAFWCNPISGHATLYWYQQILGQGPKLLIQFQNNGVVDDSQLPKDRFSAERLKGVDSTLKIQPAKLEDSAVYLCASSSPTQGLWEQYFGPGTRLTVT.